These 2 T cell receptor beta chains originate from one sample sequenced in a study of T-cell reconstitution after alpha-beta-depleted transplantation in children. TCRbeta library construction was performed incorporating unique molecular identifiers. TCRdb redid the calling of the PCR reads with MiXCR, one entry per CDR3 protein. The top ten hold 10% of the sample, which has 250,000 to 350,000 distinct CDR3 sequences, roughly 9.5% seen once. Here the sequenced sample was PBMCs from the stem cell graft donor, taken from the stem cell graft. Every receptor here comes from a human donor who donated a stem cell graft to a child with SCID.

This clonotype was observed a few times. The V call is TRBV29-1, the J call TRBJ2-7; D not resolved. From germline, CDR1 is SQVTM and CDR2 ANQGSEA. The CDR3 runs to 12 residues. Between the trimmed V and J ends, which lost 6 bases and 5 bases, there was a span of 14 bases. The CDR3 protein is CSVLLGKNEQYF. Here the CDR3 DNA reads TGCAGCGTCCTGCTTGGGAAAAACGAGCAGTACTTC.

This clonotype was seen ten or more times. The chain carries TRBV12-3 or TRBV12-4 and TRBJ1-1; D is unresolved. The V end was cut by 5 bases, the J end by 8 bases, with 9 bases between. This CDR3 contains 11 residues. The CDR3 coding sequence is TGTGCCAGCAGTCGCCGTGGGGAAGCTTTCTTT. Amino acids: CASSRRGEAFF.